These T cell receptor beta chains were read from a single sample in a study of blood T cell repertoires in COVID-19. Profiling relied on immunoSEQ multiplex PCR, and the TCRdb table lists in-frame clones only, not all of them. The sample comprises some 320,000 clones, about nine tenths of which are singletons, and around 10% rests with the top ten. Sequencing input: peripheral blood. The receptors shown here come from a woman aged 30 to 39 with COVID-19, enrolled during active disease. Both conserved end residues are part of each CDR3. D genes are given only for firm matches. Expanded clones are given a class, and other clones once, few, many or no size at all.

v_gene: TRBV4-2
abundance: .
d_gene: .
j_gene: TRBJ1-5
CDR3nt: TGTGCCAGCAGCCAATCCGCCGGGATCGGCAATCAGCCCCAGCATTTT
CDR3aa: CASSQSAGIGNQPQHF

v_gene: TRBV11-3
abundance: .
d_gene: .
j_gene: TRBJ1-1
CDR3nt: TGTGCCAGCAGTCAGGGGCTGAACACTGAAGCTTTCTTT
CDR3aa: CASSQGLNTEAFF

v_gene: TRBV28
abundance: .
d_gene: TRBD1
j_gene: TRBJ1-4
CDR3nt: TGTGCCAGCAGGCCGACAGGGGGCGGACTAGGAGCTATGTTTTTT
CDR3aa: CASRPTGGGLGAMFF

v_gene: TRBV6-6
abundance: .
d_gene: .
j_gene: TRBJ1-3
CDR3nt: TGTGCCAGCAGTTCCGCCCACGGGGGATCTGGAAACACCATATATTTT
CDR3aa: CASSSAHGGSGNTIYF

v_gene: TRBV4-1
abundance: .
d_gene: .
j_gene: TRBJ2-7
CDR3nt: TGCGCCAGCAGCCAAGGTTCCCGAACGGCCTACGAGCAGTACTTC
CDR3aa: CASSQGSRTAYEQYF

v_gene: TRBV2
abundance: .
d_gene: .
j_gene: TRBJ2-5
CDR3nt: TGTGCCAGCAGTGAATCCCCCGGGACATCAGAGACCCAGTACTTC
CDR3aa: CASSESPGTSETQYF

v_gene: TRBV25-1
abundance: .
d_gene: TRBD1
j_gene: TRBJ2-2
CDR3nt: TGTGCCAGCAGCCAGACAGGGACCTTGGACCGGGAGCTGTTTTTT
CDR3aa: CASSQTGTLDRELFF

v_gene: TRBV6-6
abundance: few
d_gene: .
j_gene: TRBJ2-3
CDR3nt: TGTGCCAGCAGCCGCCAGGCTCAAGATACGCAGTATTTT
CDR3aa: CASSRQAQDTQYF

v_gene: TRBV28
abundance: .
d_gene: .
j_gene: TRBJ2-2
CDR3nt: TGTGCCAGCAGTCCGTTTCGACGGGGCACCGGGGAGCTGTTTTTT
CDR3aa: CASSPFRRGTGELFF

v_gene: TRBV2
abundance: .
d_gene: .
j_gene: TRBJ2-5
CDR3nt: TGTGCCAGCAGTTACGGGGGGCTCCAAGAGACCCAGTACTTC
CDR3aa: CASSYGGLQETQYF

v_gene: TRBV5-1
abundance: .
d_gene: .
j_gene: TRBJ2-2
CDR3nt: TGCGCCAGCAGCGGGATACAGGGCCCCACCAGGCTGTTTTTT
CDR3aa: CASSGIQGPTRLFF

v_gene: TRBV19
abundance: .
d_gene: .
j_gene: TRBJ1-5
CDR3nt: TGTGCCAGTAGTATCCGTGGGGGCCCCAATCAGCCCCAGCATTTT
CDR3aa: CASSIRGGPNQPQHF

v_gene: TRBV5-1
abundance: once
d_gene: TRBD1
j_gene: TRBJ2-7
CDR3nt: TGCGCCAGCGGAGTGGTGACAGGGGGTTCAGGGGAGCAGTACTTC
CDR3aa: CASGVVTGGSGEQYF

v_gene: TRBV2
abundance: .
d_gene: .
j_gene: TRBJ2-5
CDR3nt: TGTGCCAGCAATAGAGAAGAGACCCAGTACTTC
CDR3aa: CASNREETQYF

v_gene: TRBV7-8
abundance: .
d_gene: .
j_gene: TRBJ2-1
CDR3nt: TGTGCCAGCAGCTTAGGCAGGGTCCGATACAATGAGCAGTTCTTC
CDR3aa: CASSLGRVRYNEQFF

v_gene: TRBV9
abundance: .
d_gene: TRBD1
j_gene: TRBJ2-7
CDR3nt: TGTGCCAGCAGCGCCTCCGGGACAGGGTTCGGGGCCGAGCAGTACTTC
CDR3aa: CASSASGTGFGAEQYF

v_gene: TRBV6-5
abundance: .
d_gene: .
j_gene: TRBJ1-5
CDR3nt: TGTGCCAGCAGTACCGGGAATCAGCCCCAGCATTTT
CDR3aa: CASSTGNQPQHF

v_gene: TRBV5-1
abundance: .
d_gene: .
j_gene: TRBJ1-6
CDR3nt: TGCGCCAGCAGCTCCCGGGACATCGGCATGTACTCCTATAATTCACCCCTCCACTTT
CDR3aa: CASSSRDIGMYSYNSPLHF

v_gene: TRBV19
abundance: .
d_gene: .
j_gene: TRBJ2-1
CDR3nt: TGTGCCAGTAGTGGGAGGAGAAAATCGTACAATGAGCAGTTCTTC
CDR3aa: CASSGRRKSYNEQFF

v_gene: TRBV18
abundance: .
d_gene: .
j_gene: TRBJ2-7
CDR3nt: TGTGCCAGCAGACCGCAGGGAGGTTCCTACGAGCAGTACTTC
CDR3aa: CASRPQGGSYEQYF

v_gene: TRBV11-3
abundance: .
d_gene: .
j_gene: TRBJ1-1
CDR3nt: TGTGCCAGCAGCCAACCCGGGAGGGGAGCTTTCTTT
CDR3aa: CASSQPGRGAFF

v_gene: TRBV6-5
abundance: once
d_gene: TRBD1
j_gene: TRBJ1-2
CDR3nt: TGTGCCAGCAGGCCGGGACAGGGCTATGGCTACACCTTC
CDR3aa: CASRPGQGYGYTF

v_gene: TRBV7-9
abundance: .
d_gene: TRBD2
j_gene: TRBJ2-1
CDR3nt: TGTGCCAGCAGCCGGGGGGGATACAATGAGCAGTTCTTC
CDR3aa: CASSRGGYNEQFF

v_gene: TRBV3-1/TRBV3-2
abundance: .
d_gene: TRBD1
j_gene: TRBJ1-2
CDR3nt: TGTGCCAGCAGCCAATTAGGACAGGGCCAATATGGCTACACCTTC
CDR3aa: CASSQLGQGQYGYTF

v_gene: TRBV2
abundance: .
d_gene: .
j_gene: TRBJ2-7
CDR3nt: TGTGCCAGCAGTGTTTTCCAGGTCTCCTACGAGCAGTACTTC
CDR3aa: CASSVFQVSYEQYF

v_gene: TRBV7-8
abundance: .
d_gene: .
j_gene: TRBJ2-2
CDR3nt: TGTGCCAGCAGCTTACTCGGTGCGAACACCGGGGAGCTGTTTTTT
CDR3aa: CASSLLGANTGELFF

v_gene: TRBV7-5
abundance: .
d_gene: .
j_gene: TRBJ1-2
CDR3nt: TGTGTCAGAAGCTCACGGGCGGGGGATGGCTACACCTTC
CDR3aa: CVRSSRAGDGYTF

v_gene: TRBV15
abundance: many
d_gene: .
j_gene: TRBJ1-4
CDR3nt: TGTGCCACCAGACAGGGTGATGGGGAAAAACTGTTTTTT
CDR3aa: CATRQGDGEKLFF

v_gene: TRBV3-1/TRBV3-2
abundance: .
d_gene: TRBD2
j_gene: TRBJ2-5
CDR3nt: TGTGCCAGCAGCTTAGGCGAGCGGGGGGGCTGGGAGACCCAGTACTTC
CDR3aa: CASSLGERGGWETQYF

v_gene: TRBV4-2
abundance: .
d_gene: TRBD1
j_gene: TRBJ1-5
CDR3nt: TGTGCCAGCAGCACTAACAGGGGGTATACACGTCAGCCCCAGCATTTT
CDR3aa: CASSTNRGYTRQPQHF

v_gene: TRBV6-5
abundance: few
d_gene: TRBD2
j_gene: TRBJ2-1
CDR3nt: TGTGCCAGCAGGCTAGCGGGGGGACTCAACAATGAGCAGTTCTTC
CDR3aa: CASRLAGGLNNEQFF

v_gene: TRBV5-6
abundance: .
d_gene: TRBD2
j_gene: TRBJ2-1
CDR3nt: TGTGCCAGCAGCCCGTGGGCTAGCGGGGCCAATGAGCAGTTCTTC
CDR3aa: CASSPWASGANEQFF

v_gene: TRBV5-1
abundance: .
d_gene: .
j_gene: TRBJ1-3
CDR3nt: TGCGCCAGCAGCTTTTTGGACAGTGGCTCTGGAAACACCATATATTTT
CDR3aa: CASSFLDSGSGNTIYF

v_gene: TRBV28
abundance: .
d_gene: .
j_gene: TRBJ1-2
CDR3nt: TGTGCCAGCAGTTTCGCAGGTGGCTACACCTTC
CDR3aa: CASSFAGGYTF

v_gene: TRBV3-1/TRBV3-2
abundance: .
d_gene: .
j_gene: TRBJ1-5
CDR3nt: TGTGCCAGCAGCCAAGACCCGGTGAGGGTGGATCAGCCCCAGCATTTT
CDR3aa: CASSQDPVRVDQPQHF

v_gene: TRBV18
abundance: once
d_gene: .
j_gene: TRBJ2-2
CDR3nt: TGTGCCAGCTCACATGCCCTCCGGGCCCCGGGGTCCGGGGAGCTGTTTTTT
CDR3aa: CASSHALRAPGSGELFF

v_gene: TRBV11-3
abundance: .
d_gene: TRBD2
j_gene: TRBJ2-1
CDR3nt: TGTGCCAGCAGCTTAGGAGGTAGCGGGGGGTACAATGAGCAGTTCTTC
CDR3aa: CASSLGGSGGYNEQFF

v_gene: TRBV28
abundance: few
d_gene: .
j_gene: TRBJ1-1
CDR3nt: TGTGCCAGCAGTTTAATCAGAGGAGAAGCTTTCTTT
CDR3aa: CASSLIRGEAFF

v_gene: TRBV3-1/TRBV3-2
abundance: .
d_gene: TRBD1
j_gene: TRBJ1-5
CDR3nt: TGTGCCAGCAGCCACACAGGGGGCGGTCAGCCCCAGCATTTT
CDR3aa: CASSHTGGGQPQHF

v_gene: TRBV5-1
abundance: .
d_gene: TRBD1
j_gene: TRBJ2-6
CDR3nt: TGCGCCGGCAGCCTTTGGACAGGTCCTGGGGCCAACGTCCTGACTTTC
CDR3aa: CAGSLWTGPGANVLTF

v_gene: TRBV5-1
abundance: few
d_gene: .
j_gene: TRBJ1-3
CDR3nt: TGCGCCAGCAGCTTGGCGGCTGGAAACACCATATATTTT
CDR3aa: CASSLAAGNTIYF

v_gene: TRBV7-2
abundance: .
d_gene: .
j_gene: TRBJ2-7
CDR3nt: TGTGCCAGCAGCCCAGGGATTCTCTACGAGCAGTACTTC
CDR3aa: CASSPGILYEQYF

v_gene: TRBV5-1
abundance: .
d_gene: .
j_gene: TRBJ2-2
CDR3nt: TGCGCCAGCAGCTTGGATTTAACCGGGGAGCTGTTTTTT
CDR3aa: CASSLDLTGELFF

v_gene: TRBV7-9
abundance: .
d_gene: TRBD1
j_gene: TRBJ1-2
CDR3nt: TGTGCCAGCAGCCAGACAGGGGGGGACGGCTACACCTTC
CDR3aa: CASSQTGGDGYTF

v_gene: TRBV6-5
abundance: .
d_gene: .
j_gene: TRBJ1-5
CDR3nt: TGTGCCAGCAGTTACAACAGCCATCAGCCCCAGCATTTT
CDR3aa: CASSYNSHQPQHF

v_gene: TRBV29-1
abundance: .
d_gene: TRBD2
j_gene: TRBJ2-1
CDR3nt: TGCAGCGTTGAATCAGTGGGACTACAGATCTCCTACAATGAGCAGTTCTTC
CDR3aa: CSVESVGLQISYNEQFF

v_gene: TRBV18
abundance: .
d_gene: TRBD1
j_gene: TRBJ1-5
CDR3nt: TGTGCCAGCTCACCAAAGGGACAGGGGTCCCCTTATAGCAATCAGCCCCAGCATTTT
CDR3aa: CASSPKGQGSPYSNQPQHF

v_gene: TRBV5-1
abundance: .
d_gene: TRBD1
j_gene: TRBJ1-6
CDR3nt: TGCGCCAGCAGCCGGACAGGGGGTAATTCACCCCTCCACTTT
CDR3aa: CASSRTGGNSPLHF

v_gene: TRBV6-5
abundance: .
d_gene: TRBD1
j_gene: TRBJ2-3
CDR3nt: TGTGCCATCCGGGACAGGGGCACAGATACGCAGTATTTT
CDR3aa: CAIRDRGTDTQYF

v_gene: TRBV7-9
abundance: .
d_gene: .
j_gene: TRBJ1-1
CDR3nt: TGTGCCAGCAGCCTACGACTCGAAGCTTTCTTT
CDR3aa: CASSLRLEAFF

v_gene: TRBV4-1
abundance: .
d_gene: .
j_gene: TRBJ2-3
CDR3nt: TGCGCCAGCAGCCAAGGGTGGGGTAGGGGAGATACGCAGTATTTT
CDR3aa: CASSQGWGRGDTQYF

v_gene: TRBV7-9
abundance: .
d_gene: .
j_gene: TRBJ1-1
CDR3nt: TGTGCCAGCACCCGAGGGGGGGGTGCGAACACTGAAGCTTTCTTT
CDR3aa: CASTRGGGANTEAFF